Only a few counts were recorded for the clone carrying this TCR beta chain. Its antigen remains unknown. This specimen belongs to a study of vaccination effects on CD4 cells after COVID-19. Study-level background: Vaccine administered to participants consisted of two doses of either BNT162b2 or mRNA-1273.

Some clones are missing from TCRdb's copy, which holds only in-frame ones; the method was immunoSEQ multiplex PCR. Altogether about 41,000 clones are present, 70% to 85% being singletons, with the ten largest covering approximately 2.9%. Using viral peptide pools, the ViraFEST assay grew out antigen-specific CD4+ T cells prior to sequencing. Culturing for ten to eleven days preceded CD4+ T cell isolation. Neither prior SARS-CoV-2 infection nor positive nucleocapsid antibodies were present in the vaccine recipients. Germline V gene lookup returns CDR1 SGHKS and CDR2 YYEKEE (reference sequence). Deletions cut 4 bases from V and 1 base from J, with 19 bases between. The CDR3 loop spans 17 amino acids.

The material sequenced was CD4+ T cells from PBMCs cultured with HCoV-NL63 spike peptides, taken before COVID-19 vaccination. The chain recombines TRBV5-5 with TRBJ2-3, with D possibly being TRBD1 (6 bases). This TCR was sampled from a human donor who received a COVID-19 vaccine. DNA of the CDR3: TGTGCCAGCAGCCGTCAGCAAACAGGGTTTGGCACAGATACGCAGTATTTT. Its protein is CASSRQQTGFGTDTQYF.